The rows below give T cell receptor beta chains drawn from one sample of a study of shared T cell receptors in the human thymus. Only in-frame clones appear in the TCRdb table, and some are missing; sequencing was by immunoSEQ multiplex PCR. The table records hundreds of thousands of clones, about 90% of them present only once. The data were also submitted as part of a second study, on human thymus T cells.

Sequencing was carried out using thymocytes. All receptors derive from a boy in the first two years of life with a congenital heart defect. The CDR3 runs from the conserved cysteine through the conserved F or W. D genes are given only for firm matches. Only some rows state a clone size, as once, few, many or a class for expanded clones.

>NA|TRBV4-3|NA|TRBJ2-7
TGCGCCAGCAGCCTCGGGGTAGCGGATCCTTCTCCCTACGAGCAGTACTTC
CASSLGVADPSPYEQYF
>NA|TRBV4-3|TRBD2|TRBJ2-1
TGCGCCAGCAGCCACGCTACTAGCGGGAGCTACAATGAGCAGTTCTTC
CASSHATSGSYNEQFF
>once|TRBV30|TRBD2|TRBJ2-3
TGTGCCTGGAGTGACCCGGGACAGAGACTAGCGGGAGAGGGAAGCACAGATACGCAGTATTTT
CAWSDPGQRLAGEGSTDTQYF
>NA|TRBV28|NA|TRBJ1-5
TGTGCCAGCAGTTTTTTCGGCAGGGATAATCAGCCCCAGCATTTT
CASSFFGRDNQPQHF
>once|TRBV27|TRBD1|TRBJ2-5
TGTGCCAGCAGTTTCCAGACAGGGGTGACCCAGTACTTC
CASSFQTGVTQYF
>NA|TRBV5-4|TRBD1|TRBJ2-1
TGTGCCAGCAGCAATCGACAGGGGGCGCAGGGTGAGCAGTTCTTC
CASSNRQGAQGEQFF
>NA|TRBV7-8|TRBD2|TRBJ2-1
TGTGCCAGCAGCTTACTAGCGGGAGAAATCAATGAGCAGTTCTTC
CASSLLAGEINEQFF
>NA|TRBV7-2|NA|TRBJ1-5
TGTGCCAGCAGCCCCTTTAAAAATCAGCCCCAGCATTTT
CASSPFKNQPQHF
>NA|TRBV7-2|NA|TRBJ1-5
TGTGCCAGCAGCCCGACACGCGGGGCGGGGCAGCCCCAGCATTTT
CASSPTRGAGQPQHF
>NA|TRBV5-6|NA|TRBJ2-5
TGTGCCAGCAGCTTGGTGGGCTCCCCACGCGCGACCCAGTACTTC
CASSLVGSPRATQYF
>few|TRBV28|NA|TRBJ2-2
TGTGCCAGCAGTAACAGAGTATCCGGGGAGCTGTTTTTT
CASSNRVSGELFF
>NA|TRBV28|TRBD2|TRBJ2-3
TGTGCCAGCAGTTACACATCCGTCCCTAGCGGGAGAGTAGATACGCAGTATTTT
CASSYTSVPSGRVDTQYF
>once|TRBV4-1|TRBD2|TRBJ2-1
TGCGCCAGCAGCCAAGCAGGACTAGCGGGGGTTACCTACAATGAGCAGTTCTTC
CASSQAGLAGVTYNEQFF